This entry lists 28 T cell receptor beta chains sequenced from one sample in a study of vaccination and CD4 T cells after COVID-19. In TCRdb, the PCR reads were re-called with MiXCR into one record per CDR3 protein. The sample lists 20,000 to 25,000 distinct CDR3 sequences, about 50% occurring once. The material sequenced was CD4+ T cells from blood, taken before SARS-CoV-2 vaccination. The receptors originated from a human donor who had recovered from COVID-19.

There are a few counts of this clonotype. The rearrangement uses TRBV7-8 and TRBJ2-1, with 8 positions matching TRBD2. The CDR3 length is 17 residues. V gave up 1 base and J gave up 3 bases; unmatched junction bases: 8. The V gene's germline CDR1 is SGHVS and CDR2 FQNEAQ. CDR3 nucleotide sequence: TGTGCCAGCAGCTTAGATATCCAGCGGGGGTTCTACAATGAGCAGTTCTTC. Translated, it gives CASSLDIQRGFYNEQFF.

The table lists this clonotype with a few counts. V gene TRBV20-1 combines with J gene TRBJ1-1, with unresolved D. Germline-derived CDR1 and CDR2 are DFQATT and SNEGSKA (reference sequence). The CDR3 sequence is 12 residues long. The V end was cut by 3 bases, the J end by 10 bases, with 15 bases between. The CDR3 nucleotides are TGCAGTGCTAGGGAAGGGCGGGTATCAGCTTTCTTT. It encodes CSAREGRVSAFF.

V and J are TRBV19 and TRBJ1-3, with D possibly TRBD1 on 5 matching bases. Germline V gene sequence: CDR1 LNHDA, CDR2 SQIVND (reference sequence). CDR3 length: 15 amino acids. Deletions cut 6 bases from V and 3 bases from J, with 15 bases between. CDR3 in DNA: TGTGCCAGTAGCCCGTCCGGGGCAAATGGAAACACCATATATTTT. It encodes CASSPSGANGNTIYF. The full variable domain, in which reference TRBV19 and TRBJ1-3 provide the parts outside the CDR3, is DGGITQSPKYLFRKEGQNVTLSCEQNLNHDAMYWYRQDPGQGLRLIYYSQIVNDFQKGDIAEGYSVSREKKESFPLTVTSAQKNPTAFYLCASSPSGANGNTIYFGEGSWLTVV.

The chain employs TRBV15 and TRBJ1-2, with D possibly matching TRBD1 (6 bases). The CDR3 consists of 15 residues. Trimming stripped 3 bases from V and 3 bases from J, with 14 bases between. CDR1 LNHNV and CDR2 YYDKDF come from the germline V gene (reference sequence). The DNA of the CDR3 is TGTGCCACCAGCAGTCGGACAGTTGGTGACTATGGCTACACCTTC. This sequence encodes CATSSRTVGDYGYTF.

This CDR3 is CASSWRGPNYGYTF. DNA for the CDR3: TGTGCCAGCAGCTGGCGCGGCCCTAACTATGGCTACACCTTC. This rearrangement joins TRBV7-2 to TRBJ1-2; D gene unclear. CDR3 length: 14 residues. V was cut by 4 bases and J by 0 bases, with 9 bases left in between. CDR1 and CDR2 from the germline V gene are SGHTA and FQGNSA. Filled out from reference TRBV7-2 and TRBJ1-2, the complete variable domain reads GAGVSQSPSNKVTEKGKDVELRCDPISGHTALYWYRQSLGQGLEFLIYFQGNSAPDKSGLPSDRFSAERTGGSVSTLTIQRTQQEDSAVYLCASSWRGPNYGYTFGSGTRLTVV.

This chain connects TRBV18 to TRBJ1-6; D unresolved. CDR1 is KGHSH and CDR2 is LQKENI in the germline V gene. Deletions cut 3 bases from V and 8 bases from J, with 11 bases between. The CDR3 is 14 amino acids. The CDR3 protein is CASSPGRSHSPLHF. CDR3 coding DNA: TGTGCCAGCTCACCTGGCAGGAGCCATTCACCCCTCCACTTT.

This rearrangement joins TRBV9 to TRBJ2-5; D is possibly TRBD2 (6 bases). The germline gives CDR1 SGDLS, CDR2 YYNGEE. V lost 2 bases and J 2 bases, leaving 13 bases between the germline ends. The CDR3 loop spans 15 amino acids. In nucleotides, the CDR3 is TGTGCCAGCAGCGTCGGAGGGCCCAAACAAGAGACCCAGTACTTC. Residues: CASSVGGPKQETQYF.

The gene calls are TRBV7-9 and TRBJ1-2; 7 nucleotides agree with TRBD1. Trimming cost V 4 bases and J 4 bases; bases outside gene matches: 3. CDR3 length: 13 residues. CDR1 is SEHNR, CDR2 FQNEAQ, per germline (reference sequence). The CDR3, as DNA: TGTGCCAGCAGCTGGACAGGAATCTATGGCTACACCTTC. Translated, it gives CASSWTGIYGYTF.

This rearrangement joins TRBV27 to TRBJ1-1; D is unclear. Germline CDR1 reads MNHEY; CDR2 reads SMNVEV (reference sequence). The V end was cut by 4 bases, the J end by 5 bases, with 8 bases between. The CDR3 has 12 residues. CDR3 sequence reads: CASSSIGTEAFF. The CDR3 DNA reads TGTGCCAGCAGTTCGATAGGGACTGAAGCTTTCTTT.

V usage is TRBV5-1 and J usage is TRBJ2-3, with D hard to call. V gave up 0 bases and J gave up 6 bases, with 11 bases separating them. This CDR3 has 14 amino acids. The germline gives CDR1 SGHRS, CDR2 YFSETQ. CDR3 residues: CASSLEWSLDTQYF. For the CDR3, the DNA is TGCGCCAGCAGCTTGGAGTGGTCACTTGATACGCAGTATTTT.

The J gene is TRBJ2-7, the V gene TRBV7-8, with a possible D match to TRBD1 (6 bases). From germline, CDR1 is SGHVS and CDR2 FQNEAQ. V lost 5 bases and J lost 1, with 18 bases in between. CDR3 size: 16 residues. The CDR3 coding sequence is TGTGCCAGCAGCCAAGTGGGCAGGGGTCTTTCCTACGAGCAGTACTTC. It encodes CASSQVGRGLSYEQYF.

This chain links TRBV20-1 with TRBJ2-1; either TRBD1 or TRBD2 may supply D (5 bases each). Germline-derived CDR1 and CDR2 are DFQATT and SNEGSKA (reference sequence). The CDR3 extends over 14 amino acids. With 4 bases removed from V and 7 bases from J, the gap between germline ends came to 17 bases. The CDR3 nucleotides read TGCAGTGCTAACCGGGACCTATCGGGGAATGAGCAGTTCTTC. This gives the protein CSANRDLSGNEQFF.

The chain carries TRBV24-1 and TRBJ2-5, with 11 nucleotides matching TRBD1. The trim removed 4 bases at V and 7 bases at J, leaving 7 bases unmatched. The length of the CDR3 is 15 residues. In germline, CDR1 is KGHDR, CDR2 SFDVKD. The CDR3 protein is CATSDPGQGVGTQYF. Written as DNA, the CDR3 is TGTGCCACCAGTGACCCGGGACAGGGGGTGGGGACCCAGTACTTC.

The chain carries TRBV7-2 and TRBJ2-3, with D possibly being TRBD2 (7 bases). Deletions cut 2 bases from V and 4 bases from J, with 16 bases between. The CDR3 runs to 16 residues. Per germline, CDR1 SGHTA and CDR2 FQGNSA. Here the CDR3 reads CASSLSGGARSDTQYF. The CDR3 DNA is TGTGCCAGCAGCTTATCGGGGGGCGCAAGATCAGATACGCAGTATTTT.

This clonotype was recorded a few times. The chain couples TRBV6-2 or TRBV6-3 to TRBJ1-2; unclear D gene. Trimming removed 4 bases at V and 2 bases at J, with 5 bases between. Germline V gene data show CDR1 as MNHEY and CDR2 as SVGEGT. This CDR3 spans 12 amino acids. The CDR3: CASSWTNYGYTF. In DNA, the CDR3 is TGTGCCAGCAGTTGGACCAACTATGGCTACACCTTC.

There are a few counts of this clonotype. V and J are TRBV28 and TRBJ2-7; a possible D gene is TRBD1 (6 bases). This CDR3 is 15 amino acids long. CDR1 is MDHEN, CDR2 SYDVKM, per germline. The V and J ends lost 3 bases and 5 bases respectively, with 17 bases between them. The CDR3 sequence: CASSFLRTVVDEQYF. CDR3 sequence (DNA): TGTGCCAGCAGTTTCCTCCGGACAGTCGTGGACGAGCAGTACTTC.

The CDR3 DNA is TGTGCCTGGACAGGGTCCTCCGAAGCTTTCTTT. Translated, it gives CAWTGSSEAFF. This sequence joins TRBV30 and TRBJ1-1; a weak D match, TRBD1 (5 bases). CDR3 length equals 11 residues. Germline V CDR1 and CDR2: GTSNPN, SVGIG (reference sequence). V lost 4 bases to trimming and J lost 8 bases, with 11 bases between them.

The genes are TRBV4-3 and TRBJ2-3; 9 bases fit TRBD1. This CDR3 region has 15 residues. Germline CDR1 and CDR2: LGHNA and YSLEER. V was clipped by 5 bases and J by 4 bases; unmatched bases: 7. CDR3 DNA sequence: TGCGCCAGCAGCGCAGGACAGGGGTTAGCAGATACGCAGTATTTT. Translating it yields CASSAGQGLADTQYF.

This clonotype occurred a few times. The genes are TRBV27 and TRBJ2-2; 10 bases map to TRBD2. Germline CDR1 is MNHEY and CDR2 is SMNVEV (reference sequence). The ends lost 5 bases at V and 6 bases at J; junction bases unmatched: 9. CDR3 length: 16 amino acids. CDR3 amino acids: CASSPFGLAGAGELFF. CDR3 DNA: TGTGCCAGCAGTCCGTTCGGGCTAGCGGGAGCCGGGGAGCTGTTTTTT.

This clonotype rates as medium-sized. The chain has TRBV7-8 and TRBJ1-2; D is uncertain. CDR1 SGHVS and CDR2 FQNEAQ come from the germline V gene. This CDR3 region has 13 residues. Trimming stripped 5 bases from V and 8 bases from J, with 15 bases between. The CDR3 here is CASSRRALWGYTF. DNA for the CDR3: TGTGCCAGCAGCCGCCGGGCCCTTTGGGGCTACACCTTC.

CDR3 in amino acids: CASSLSTAGGPYNEQFF. CDR3 nucleotides: TGTGCCAGCAGTTTATCGACAGCGGGAGGGCCTTACAATGAGCAGTTCTTC. The V and J genes are TRBV27 and TRBJ2-1; 10 bases fit TRBD2. Germline-derived CDR1 and CDR2 are MNHEY and SMNVEV (reference sequence). The CDR3 totals 17 residues. Unmatched junction bases numbered 6, after V lost 0 bases and J lost 4 bases.

The table lists this clonotype with a few counts. The rearrangement joins TRBV6-2 or TRBV6-3 to TRBJ2-5, with TRBD2 matching 8 bases. CDR3 length equals 14 residues. V lost 2 bases, J lost 4 bases, and 3 bases stayed unmatched. Germline V lookup: CDR1 MNHEY, CDR2 SVGEGT. The CDR3 is CASSYAGGGETQYF. CDR3 bases: TGTGCCAGCAGTTACGCGGGGGGTGGAGAGACCCAGTACTTC.

The chain joins TRBV12-3 or TRBV12-4 to TRBJ1-2; unclear D gene. This CDR3 is built from 11 residues. The V gene lost 7 bases and the J gene lost 4 bases, with 7 bases spanning the gap. Written as DNA, the CDR3 is TGTGCCAGCATGGGGAGCTATGGCTACACCTTC. Residues: CASMGSYGYTF.

There are a few counts of this clonotype. This chain connects TRBV7-8 to TRBJ1-5; 7 nucleotides align to TRBD1. The CDR3 length is 16 residues. Germline V gene data show CDR1 as SGHVS and CDR2 as FQNEAQ. V was clipped by 0 bases and J by 6 bases; unmatched bases: 8. The CDR3 DNA reads TGTGCCAGCAGCTTAGCGGGCCCAGGGGGTGGTCAGCCCCAGCATTTT. Translating gives CASSLAGPGGGQPQHF.

This clonotype was counted between two and nine times. This CDR3 reads CASSRTVNTEAFF. In DNA, the CDR3 is TGTGCCAGCAGTCGGACAGTGAACACTGAAGCTTTCTTT. V gene TRBV27 combines with J gene TRBJ1-1, with D perhaps TRBD1 (6 bases). From germline, CDR1 is MNHEY and CDR2 SMNVEV (reference sequence). Trimming cost V 5 bases and J 0 bases, with 7 bases left between them. The CDR3 runs to 13 residues.

The chain is built from TRBV7-3 and TRBJ2-3; possible D gene TRBD2, 6 bases. Between the trimmed V and J ends, which lost 2 bases and 4 bases, there was a span of 16 bases. Germline loops: CDR1 SGHTA, CDR2 FQGTGA. This CDR3 is 16 amino acids long. The CDR3 sequence: CASSLLHGRSADTQYF. The CDR3 DNA sequence: TGTGCCAGCAGCTTACTTCACGGGAGATCGGCAGATACGCAGTATTTT. Full variable domain (missing parts from reference TRBV7-3 and TRBJ2-3): GAGVSQTPSNKVTEKGKYVELRCDPISGHTALYWYRQSLGQGPEFLIYFQGTGAADDSGLPNDRFFAVRPEGSVSTLKIQRTERGDSAVYLCASSLLHGRSADTQYFGPGTRLTVL.

The chain uses TRBV19 and TRBJ1-2; tentatively, D is TRBD1 (5 bases). The V end was cut by 1 base, the J end by 4 bases, with 19 bases between. CDR3 size: 17 residues. Germline-derived CDR1 and CDR2 are LNHDA and SQIVND (reference sequence). DNA of the CDR3: TGTGCCAGTAGTATAGCCTGGGGACGGCTATCCCTCTATGGCTACACCTTC. The encoded protein is CASSIAWGRLSLYGYTF.

The chain carries TRBV19 and TRBJ2-3; 9 positions agree with TRBD2. Germline V gene data show CDR1 as LNHDA and CDR2 as SQIVND (reference sequence). V was pared by 3 bases and J by 0 bases, with 10 bases of the junction left unmatched. This CDR3 region has 18 residues. CDR3: CASSMKTSGGGSTDTQYF. CDR3 DNA sequence: TGTGCCAGTAGTATGAAGACTAGCGGAGGGGGCAGCACAGATACGCAGTATTTT.